Listed here are 31 T cell receptor beta chains from one sample, sequenced in a study of T cell responses to AZD1222 COVID-19 vaccine. The protocol was immunoSEQ multiplex PCR, while the TCRdb copy is restricted to in-frame clones and leaves out a portion. The table has 55,000 to 85,000 clones, about four fifths seen once. The input for sequencing was peripheral blood, taken on day 0 of AZD1222 vaccination. The receptors stem from an adult in good health.

V is TRBV6-5 and J is TRBJ2-1; TRBD1 matches 7 bases. The CDR3 loop spans 14 amino acids. The germline CDR1 and CDR2 sequences are MNHEY and SVGAGI. J was trimmed by 7 bases and V by 4 bases; bases with no gene match: 7. CDR3 nucleotides: TGTGCCAGCAGTTTCCAGATCAGGGGGAATGAGCAGTTCTTC. Translated, it gives CASSFQIRGNEQFF.

The genes are TRBV6-2 or TRBV6-3 and TRBJ1-1, with 10 positions matching TRBD1. The CDR3 sequence is 14 residues long. CDR1 and CDR2 (germline): MNHEY, SVGEGT. With V trimmed by 2 bases and J by 4 bases, 1 base remained unmatched. The CDR3 loop is CASSYRTGGTEAFF. For the CDR3, the DNA is TGTGCCAGCAGTTACCGGACAGGGGGCACTGAAGCTTTCTTT.

The rearrangement joins TRBV19 to TRBJ2-3, with D perhaps assigned TRBD1 or TRBD2 (7 bases each). The CDR3 contains 14 residues. The germline V gene encodes CDR1 LNHDA and CDR2 SQIVND (reference sequence). Trimming took 7 bases from V and 4 from J, leaving 15 bases between them. In nucleotides, the CDR3 is TGTGCCAGTACCAGGGGGGGGGCGTCAGATACGCAGTATTTT. Translated, it gives CASTRGGASDTQYF.

CDR3 region: CASSEQGNTEAFF. The CDR3 DNA reads as TGTGCCAGCAGCGAACAGGGCAACACTGAAGCTTTCTTT. The chain has TRBV4-2 and TRBJ1-1; tentatively, D is TRBD1 (6 bases). Trimming stripped 5 bases from V and 2 bases from J, with 9 bases between. The germline CDR1 and CDR2 sequences are LGHNA and YNFKEQ. This CDR3 region has 13 residues.

The V and J genes are TRBV27 and TRBJ1-4; possible D gene TRBD1, 6 bases. Germline V gene data show CDR1 as MNHEY and CDR2 as SMNVEV (reference sequence). The CDR3 runs to 14 residues. Trimming stripped 2 bases from V and 7 bases from J, with 11 bases between. The CDR3 here is CASSLIRGGEKLFF. CDR3 nucleotide sequence: TGTGCCAGCAGTTTAATCAGGGGAGGTGAAAAACTGTTTTTT. Complete variable domain (other parts from reference TRBV27 and TRBJ1-4): EAQVTQNPRYLITVTGKKLTVTCSQNMNHEYMSWYRQDPGLGLRQIYYSMNVEVTDKGDVPEGYKVSRKEKRNFPLILESPSPNQTSLYFCASSLIRGGEKLFFGSGTQLSVL.

This clone was found once. The chain employs TRBV4-2 and TRBJ2-7; 7 bases match TRBD1. Germline V gene data show CDR1 as LGHNA and CDR2 as YNFKEQ. V shed 4 bases, J shed 13 bases, and the junction held 16 bases outside the gene matches. The CDR3 sequence is 14 residues long. CDR3 coding DNA: TGTGCCAGCAGCCGCACCTACGGGACAGCAATCGACTACTTC. Translated: CASSRTYGTAIDYF.

The chain has TRBV10-2 and TRBJ1-4; TRBD1 is a possible D gene (5 bases). Germline V lookup: CDR1 WSHSY, CDR2 SAAADI. Trimming stripped 8 bases from V and 6 bases from J, with 25 bases between. The CDR3 is 17 amino acids. The CDR3 is CASGGRFEGRLYEKLFF. The CDR3 DNA follows: TGCGCCAGCGGGGGACGGTTCGAAGGGAGGTTGTATGAAAAACTGTTTTTT.

The V and J genes are TRBV7-2 and TRBJ1-3; D gene ambiguous. The V end was cut by 4 bases, the J end by 4 bases, with 8 bases between. Germline CDR1 SGHTA, CDR2 FQGNSA. This CDR3 has 13 residues. The CDR3, as DNA: TGTGCCAGCAGCTCGGACGTCGGAAACACCATATATTTT. The encoded protein is CASSSDVGNTIYF.

The V gene is TRBV28, the J gene TRBJ2-6, with D perhaps TRBD1 (5 bases). V was clipped by 6 bases and J by 4 bases, with 13 bases between them. Germline CDR1 and CDR2: MDHEN and SYDVKM. The CDR3 has 15 residues. CDR3 loop: CASRPTGAGANVLTF. DNA for the CDR3: TGTGCCAGCAGGCCCACAGGAGCCGGGGCCAACGTCCTGACTTTC.

This chain links TRBV30 with TRBJ1-5; 7 positions agree with TRBD1. V gave up 2 bases and J gave up 5 bases; unmatched junction bases: 3. CDR1 GTSNPN and CDR2 SVGIG come from the germline V gene (reference sequence). The CDR3 is made up of 13 amino acids. Here the CDR3 reads CAWSRGTDQPQHF. DNA of the CDR3: TGTGCCTGGAGTAGGGGGACAGATCAGCCCCAGCATTTT.

This sequence joins TRBV27 and TRBJ2-3; possibly TRBD1 or TRBD2 for D (5 bases each). There are 17 residues in the CDR3. Germline CDR1 is MNHEY and CDR2 is SMNVEV (reference sequence). V was shortened by 0 bases and J by 10 bases, with 23 bases between the two germline ends. The CDR3 reads CASSLSTWGTPSVAQYF. In nucleotides, the CDR3 is TGTGCCAGCAGTTTATCGACTTGGGGGACCCCCTCCGTTGCGCAGTATTTT.

V and J are TRBV4-1 and TRBJ2-7; 9 bases map to TRBD1. The CDR3 has 17 amino acids. The trim removed 2 bases at V and 6 bases at J, leaving 14 bases unmatched. The germline gives CDR1 MGHRA, CDR2 YSYEKL. The chain's CDR3 is CASSQQRVGTGSVEQYF. CDR3 nucleotides: TGCGCCAGCAGCCAACAAAGAGTCGGGACAGGGTCGGTCGAGCAGTACTTC.

The chain links TRBV6-5 to TRBJ1-2; 8 bases fit TRBD1. Germline V gives CDR1 MNHEY, CDR2 SVGAGI. The CDR3 runs to 15 residues. The J segment lost 4 bases and the V segment lost 6 bases, leaving 10 bases of the junction unmatched. The CDR3 sequence: CASRGLSGGAYGYTF. Written as DNA, the CDR3 is TGTGCCAGCAGAGGATTGTCAGGGGGCGCCTATGGCTACACCTTC.

CDR3 region: CASSLRLRPEQFF. CDR3 in DNA: TGTGCCAGCAGCTTACGGCTCCGCCCGGAGCAGTTCTTC. V is TRBV7-2 and J is TRBJ2-1; D gene unclear. The germline V and J ends were trimmed by 2 bases and 10 bases, with 12 bases remaining between them. CDR3 length: 13 residues. Germline CDR1 is SGHTA and CDR2 is FQGNSA.

The V call is TRBV2, the J call TRBJ2-1, with 8 bases matching TRBD1. J lost 10 bases, V lost 5 bases, and 10 bases had no gene match. The CDR3 runs to 14 residues. CDR1 is SNHLY, CDR2 FYNNEI, per germline. CDR3 protein: CASSQDRGLREQFF. CDR3 bases: TGTGCCAGCAGTCAAGACAGGGGCCTCCGGGAGCAGTTCTTC.

This clone was counted a single time. The genes are TRBV9 and TRBJ2-7; 7 bases agree with TRBD1. The CDR3 runs to 14 residues. V trimming: 5 bases; J trimming: 4 bases; junction bases outside the gene matches: 9. The germline V gene has CDR1 SGDLS and CDR2 YYNGEE. In DNA, the CDR3 is TGTGCCAGCAGTTTCGGACAGGCTGAATACGAGCAGTACTTC. Encoded protein: CASSFGQAEYEQYF.

The chain is built from TRBV5-4 and TRBJ2-7; 7 nucleotides agree with TRBD1. The CDR3 loop spans 14 amino acids. Per germline, CDR1 SGHNT and CDR2 YYREEE (reference sequence). Trimming took 4 bases from V and 3 from J; bases not matched to a gene: 7. This CDR3 reads CASSQGQTLYEQYF. The DNA of the CDR3 is TGTGCCAGCAGCCAGGGACAGACCCTCTACGAGCAGTACTTC.

This chain uses TRBV6-4 with TRBJ2-1, with a tentative D call TRBD2 (5 bases). The CDR3 spans 13 residues. The germline V and J ends were trimmed by 2 bases and 7 bases, with 9 bases remaining between them. Germline-derived CDR1 and CDR2 are MRHNA and SNTAGT. The CDR3 loop is CASSDGERNEQFF. CDR3 DNA sequence: TGTGCCAGCAGTGACGGGGAGAGGAATGAGCAGTTCTTC.

The V and J genes are TRBV27 and TRBJ1-1, with TRBD1 matching over 7 bases. V was pared by 4 bases and J by 1 base, with 9 bases of the junction left unmatched. From germline, CDR1 is MNHEY and CDR2 SMNVEV (reference sequence). The CDR3 consists of 16 residues. Written as DNA, the CDR3 is TGTGCCAGCAGTTCTAAAGGGGGCCTGAGGAACACTGAAGCTTTCTTT. Translation gives CASSSKGGLRNTEAFF.

CDR3 sequence (DNA): TGCGCCAGCAGCAAGACAGGACTGGATTCACCCCTCCACTTT. Translating gives CASSKTGLDSPLHF. The gene calls are TRBV4-1 and TRBJ1-6, with a tentative D call TRBD1 (6 bases). Trimming pared 5 bases from V and 8 bases from J, leaving 13 bases between. This CDR3 is built from 14 residues. Looked up from germline, CDR1 is MGHRA and CDR2 is YSYEKL.

J is TRBJ1-1 and V is TRBV6-2 or TRBV6-3; possibly TRBD1 for D (5 bases). There are 13 residues in the CDR3. Between the trimmed V and J ends, which lost 4 bases and 6 bases, there was a span of 12 bases. Germline assignment: CDR1 MNHEY and CDR2 SVGEGT. The CDR3 loop reads CASSFYGAPEAFF. CDR3 nucleotides: TGTGCCAGCAGTTTTTACGGGGCTCCTGAAGCTTTCTTT.

The J gene is TRBJ2-3, the V gene TRBV3-1 (or the pseudogene TRBV3-2); no firm D call. The germline V gene has CDR1 LGHDT and CDR2 YNNKEL (reference sequence). The V end lost 0 bases, the J end lost 4 bases, and 8 bases lay between the germline ends. The CDR3 is 14 residues long. The CDR3: CASSQDLGADTQYF. The CDR3 region has the DNA TGTGCCAGCAGCCAAGATCTTGGGGCAGATACGCAGTATTTT.

The chain combines TRBV7-8 with TRBJ2-1; D not certain. CDR1 is SGHVS and CDR2 is FQNEAQ in the germline V gene. V shed 5 bases and J shed 6 bases, with 20 bases lying between them. This CDR3 is built from 16 residues. CDR3 residues: CASSPRAGSPSNEQFF. The DNA for the CDR3 is TGTGCCAGCAGCCCCCGGGCTGGATCCCCCTCCAATGAGCAGTTCTTC.

The chain recombines TRBV18 with TRBJ2-1, with unresolved D. The ends were cut back, 6 bases at V and 5 bases at J, with 14 bases in the middle. The CDR3 extends over 14 amino acids. Per the germline V gene, CDR1 is KGHSH and CDR2 is LQKENI. CDR3: CASSLSRSDNEQFF. The CDR3 nucleotides read TGTGCCAGCTCTCTCTCGCGGTCGGACAATGAGCAGTTCTTC.

The chain couples TRBV9 to TRBJ2-4, with D perhaps TRBD2 (5 bases). The CDR3 totals 14 residues. The germline gives CDR1 SGDLS, CDR2 YYNGEE. V lost 2 bases, J lost 8 bases, and 14 bases lay in between. The CDR3 DNA sequence: TGTGCCAGCAGCGTCGGTTTAGGAGGATACATTCAGTACTTC. Translating gives CASSVGLGGYIQYF.

This chain joins TRBV2 and TRBJ2-3; 9 bases align to TRBD1. CDR3 length: 15 residues. The V gene's germline CDR1 is SNHLY and CDR2 FYNNEI. V lost 3 bases to trimming and J lost 1 base; unmatched junction nucleotides: 2. The DNA of the CDR3 is TGTGCCAGCAGTGAGGGACAGGGCGGCACAGATACGCAGTATTTT. This codes for CASSEGQGGTDTQYF.

The V and J genes are TRBV19 and TRBJ1-2; 7 positions agree with TRBD1. Germline V gene sequence: CDR1 LNHDA, CDR2 SQIVND (reference sequence). The CDR3 is 16 residues long. V was pared by 5 bases and J by 4 bases, with 13 bases of the junction left unmatched. The CDR3 here is CASSWLTGKGGYGYTF. In nucleotides, the CDR3 is TGTGCCAGTAGTTGGCTGACAGGGAAGGGGGGCTATGGCTACACCTTC. The entire variable domain, with the rest obtained from reference TRBV19 and TRBJ1-2, is as follows: DGGITQSPKYLFRKEGQNVTLSCEQNLNHDAMYWYRQDPGQGLRLIYYSQIVNDFQKGDIAEGYSVSREKKESFPLTVTSAQKNPTAFYLCASSWLTGKGGYGYTFGSGTRLTVV.

The gene calls are TRBV29-1 and TRBJ2-7, with a tentative D call TRBD2 (5 bases). Germline lookup yields CDR1 SQVTM and CDR2 ANQGSEA. V lost 5 bases, J lost 5 bases, and 10 bases lay in between. There are 11 residues in the CDR3. CDR3 nucleotide sequence: TGCAGCGTTTATCTAGCTAACGAGCAGTACTTC. It encodes CSVYLANEQYF.

The genes are TRBV7-3 and TRBJ1-2, with 8 bases aligning to TRBD1. Unmatched junction bases numbered 5, after V lost 5 bases and J lost 9 bases. Germline-derived CDR1 and CDR2 are SGHTA and FQGTGA. This CDR3 contains 12 residues. The chain's CDR3 is CASSPGQGSYTF. In DNA form, the CDR3 reads TGTGCCAGCAGCCCCGGACAGGGAAGCTACACCTTC.

V is TRBV4-1 and J is TRBJ1-1, with a weak D call TRBD1 (5 bases). The ends were cut back, 0 bases at V and 7 bases at J, with 9 bases in the middle. In germline, CDR1 is MGHRA, CDR2 YSYEKL. The CDR3 is 13 amino acids. In DNA form, the CDR3 reads TGCGCCAGCAGCCAAGATAGCGGGGGTGAAGCTTTCTTT. It translates to CASSQDSGGEAFF.

Here the CDR3 DNA reads TGTGCCAGCAGTAGTCCCAGGGCACGTTCACCCCTCCACTTT. Its translation is CASSSPRARSPLHF. The chain carries TRBV6-5 and TRBJ1-6, with D tentatively TRBD1 (5 bases). Germline CDR1 and CDR2: MNHEY and SVGAGI. The CDR3 is 14 amino acids. V was pared by 5 bases and J by 9 bases, with 14 bases between.